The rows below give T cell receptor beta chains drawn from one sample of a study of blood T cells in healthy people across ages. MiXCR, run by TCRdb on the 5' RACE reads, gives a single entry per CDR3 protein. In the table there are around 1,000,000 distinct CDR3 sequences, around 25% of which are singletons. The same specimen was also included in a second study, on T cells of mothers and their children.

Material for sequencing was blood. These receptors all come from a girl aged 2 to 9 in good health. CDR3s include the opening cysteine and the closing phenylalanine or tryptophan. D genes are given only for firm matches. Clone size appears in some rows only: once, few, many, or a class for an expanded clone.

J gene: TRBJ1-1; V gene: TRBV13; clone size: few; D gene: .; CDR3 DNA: TGTGCCAGCAGCTTAGGGACGTCCTATGAAGCTTTCTTT; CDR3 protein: CASSLGTSYEAFF
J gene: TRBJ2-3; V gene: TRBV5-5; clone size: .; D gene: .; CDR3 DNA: TGTGCCAGCAGCTTGGACAGGATAGATACGCAGTATTTT; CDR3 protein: CASSLDRIDTQYF
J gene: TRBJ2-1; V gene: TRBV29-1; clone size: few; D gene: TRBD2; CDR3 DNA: TGCAGCGTTGGGCCTAGCGGGAGTGGTGAGCAGTTCTTC; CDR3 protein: CSVGPSGSGEQFF
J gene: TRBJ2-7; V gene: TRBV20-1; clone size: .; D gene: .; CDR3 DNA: TGCAGTGCTACTACTACTTCGTACGAGCAGTACTTC; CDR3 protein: CSATTTSYEQYF
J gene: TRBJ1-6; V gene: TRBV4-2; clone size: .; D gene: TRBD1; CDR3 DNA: TGTGCCAGCAGCCAAACAACAGGGGCGACCTATAATTCACCCCTCCACTTT; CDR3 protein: CASSQTTGATYNSPLHF
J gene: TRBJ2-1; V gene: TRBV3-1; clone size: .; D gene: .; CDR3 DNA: TGTGCCAGCAGCCTTTTGGAAAATGAGCAGTTCTTC; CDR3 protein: CASSLLENEQFF
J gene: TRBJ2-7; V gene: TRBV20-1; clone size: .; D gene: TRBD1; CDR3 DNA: TGCAGTGCTAGCGGCGGACAGGTATTGCACTTC; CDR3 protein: CSASGGQVLHF
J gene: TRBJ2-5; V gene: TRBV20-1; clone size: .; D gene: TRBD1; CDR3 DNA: TGCAGTGCTAGCCGGACAGGGGAGACCCAGTACTTC; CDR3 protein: CSASRTGETQYF
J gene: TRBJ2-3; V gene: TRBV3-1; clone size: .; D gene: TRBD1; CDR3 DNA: TGTGCCAGCAGCCAACAGACACGATCCGGGACAGGGGGCACAGATACGCAGTATTTT; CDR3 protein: CASSQQTRSGTGGTDTQYF
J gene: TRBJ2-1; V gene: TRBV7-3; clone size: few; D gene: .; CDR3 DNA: TGTGCCAGCAGCACGGGCGGGCCGAGGCAGTTCTTC; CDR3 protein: CASSTGGPRQFF
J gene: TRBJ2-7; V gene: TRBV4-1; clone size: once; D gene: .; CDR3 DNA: TGCGCCAGCAGTATTGTGCAGGACTCCTACGAGCAGTACTTC; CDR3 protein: CASSIVQDSYEQYF
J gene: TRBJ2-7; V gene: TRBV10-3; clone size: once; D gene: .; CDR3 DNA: TGTGCCATCAGTAACACCTGGGCCTCCTACGAGCAGTACTTC; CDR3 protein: CAISNTWASYEQYF
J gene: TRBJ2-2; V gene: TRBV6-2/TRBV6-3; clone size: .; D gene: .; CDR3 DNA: TGTGCCAGCAGTCTCCGACGGGCGTTCGAGGGGTCCGGGGAGCTGTTTTTT; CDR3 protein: CASSLRRAFEGSGELFF
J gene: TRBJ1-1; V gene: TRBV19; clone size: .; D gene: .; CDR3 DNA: TGTGCCAGCGACCCAGGGGAATTGAGGCGCACTGAAGCTTTCTTT; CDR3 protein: CASDPGELRRTEAFF
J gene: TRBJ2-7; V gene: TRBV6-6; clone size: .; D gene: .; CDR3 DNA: TGTGCCAGCAGCTCTCCTCAGGGGGAGCAGTACTTC; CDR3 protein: CASSSPQGEQYF
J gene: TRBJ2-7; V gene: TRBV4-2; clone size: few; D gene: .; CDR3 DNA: TGTGCCAGCAGCCAAGATTCTTCGGGACCCGTTTACGAGCAGTACTTC; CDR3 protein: CASSQDSSGPVYEQYF
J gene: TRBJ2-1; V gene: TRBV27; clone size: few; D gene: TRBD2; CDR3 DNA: TGTGCCAGCGGTCCTACTAGCGGGAGGGATCTCACCTACAATGAGCAGTTCTTC; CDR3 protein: CASGPTSGRDLTYNEQFF
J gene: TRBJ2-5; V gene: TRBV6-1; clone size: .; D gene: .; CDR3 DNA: TGTGCCAGCAGTGGGGCGAAGTGGTACCAAGAGACCCAGTACTTC; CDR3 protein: CASSGAKWYQETQYF
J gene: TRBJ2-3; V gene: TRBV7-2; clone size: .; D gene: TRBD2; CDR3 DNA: TGTGCCAGCAGCTTACGGCGGGAGGGAGATACGCAGTATTTT; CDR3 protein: CASSLRREGDTQYF
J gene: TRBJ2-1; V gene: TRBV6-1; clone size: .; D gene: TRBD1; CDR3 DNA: TGTGCCAGCAGTTATACAGGGGTAGAGCAGTTCTTC; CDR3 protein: CASSYTGVEQFF
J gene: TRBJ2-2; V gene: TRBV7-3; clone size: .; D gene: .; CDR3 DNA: TGTGCCAGCAGTCCCCACACCTTGAACACCGGGGAGCTGTTTTTT; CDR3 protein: CASSPHTLNTGELFF
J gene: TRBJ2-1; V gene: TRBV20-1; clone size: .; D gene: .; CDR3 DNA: TGCAGTGCTAGACCCGAGGACGACTACAATGAGCAGTTCTTC; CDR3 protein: CSARPEDDYNEQFF
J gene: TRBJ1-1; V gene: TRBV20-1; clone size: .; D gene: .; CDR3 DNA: TGCAGTGCCCTAGCCGGGGGGAACACTGAAGCTTTCTTT; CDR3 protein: CSALAGGNTEAFF
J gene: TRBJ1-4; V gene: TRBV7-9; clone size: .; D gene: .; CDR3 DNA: TGTGCCAGCAGCGGACGGACAGAAGATAATGAAAAACTGTTTTTT; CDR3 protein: CASSGRTEDNEKLFF
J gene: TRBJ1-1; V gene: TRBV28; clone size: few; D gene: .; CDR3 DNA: TGTGCCAGCACCCAAGGGGACACTGAAGCTTTCTTT; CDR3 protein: CASTQGDTEAFF
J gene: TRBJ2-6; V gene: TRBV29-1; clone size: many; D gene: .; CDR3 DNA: TGCAGCGTTGTTTCCGGGGCCAACGTCCTGACTTTC; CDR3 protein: CSVVSGANVLTF
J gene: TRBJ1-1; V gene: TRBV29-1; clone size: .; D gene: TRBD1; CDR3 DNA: TGCAGCGTTGAGAAGGACAGGGGCACTGAAGCTTTCTTT; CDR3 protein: CSVEKDRGTEAFF
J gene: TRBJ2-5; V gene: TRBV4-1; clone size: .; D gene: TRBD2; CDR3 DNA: TGCGCCAGCAGCCAATTGGGGGGGGTAGGAGAGACCCAGTACTTC; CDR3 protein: CASSQLGGVGETQYF
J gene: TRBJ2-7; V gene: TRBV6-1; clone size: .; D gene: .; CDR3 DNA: TGTGCCAGCTATAGGGACGGATACTACGAGCAGTACTTC; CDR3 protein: CASYRDGYYEQYF
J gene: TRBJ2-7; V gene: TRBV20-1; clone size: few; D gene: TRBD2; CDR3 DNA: TGCAGTGCTATTCCCCTTAGCATGGGCGGGAGCTCCTACGAGCAGTACTTC; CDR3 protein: CSAIPLSMGGSSYEQYF
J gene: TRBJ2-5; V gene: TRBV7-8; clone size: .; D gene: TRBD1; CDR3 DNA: TGTGCCAGCAGCTTAGAGGGGGCTTGGCAAGAGACCCAGTACTTC; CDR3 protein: CASSLEGAWQETQYF
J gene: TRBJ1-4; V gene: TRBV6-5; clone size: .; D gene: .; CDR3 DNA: TGTGCCAGCAGCCTACACGACAGCTCAAGAAGTGAAAAACTGTTTTTT; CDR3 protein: CASSLHDSSRSEKLFF
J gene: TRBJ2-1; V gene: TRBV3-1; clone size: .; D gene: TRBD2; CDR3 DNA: TGTGCCAGCAGATTCCGGGAGGGTGGGTACAATGAGCAGTTCTTC; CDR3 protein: CASRFREGGYNEQFF
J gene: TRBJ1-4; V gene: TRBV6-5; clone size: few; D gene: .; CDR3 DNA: TGTGCCAGCAGCCGGACGGCGGGGACCGAAAAACTGTTTTTT; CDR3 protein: CASSRTAGTEKLFF
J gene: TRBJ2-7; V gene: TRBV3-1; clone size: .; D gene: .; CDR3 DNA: TGTGCCAGCAGCCAAGATCAGATAACGGGACTCGGAGAGTACGAGCAGTACTTC; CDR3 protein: CASSQDQITGLGEYEQYF
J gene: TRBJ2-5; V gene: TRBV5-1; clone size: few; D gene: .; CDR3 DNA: TGCGCCAGCAGGGTAGGGTCCCAAGAGACCCGGTACTTC; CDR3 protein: CASRVGSQETRYF
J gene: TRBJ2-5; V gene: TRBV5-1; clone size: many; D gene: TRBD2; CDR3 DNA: TGCGCCAGCCGACTAGCGGCCCAAGAGACCCAGTACTTC; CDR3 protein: CASRLAAQETQYF
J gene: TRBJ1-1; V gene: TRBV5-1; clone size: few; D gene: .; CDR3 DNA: TGCGCCAGCAGCCGATGGGCCGGCACTGAAGCTTTCTTT; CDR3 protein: CASSRWAGTEAFF
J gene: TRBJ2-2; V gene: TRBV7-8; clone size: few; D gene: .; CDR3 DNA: TGTGTCAGCAGCTTAAATCAGGGGAACACCGGGGAGCTGTTTTTT; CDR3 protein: CVSSLNQGNTGELFF
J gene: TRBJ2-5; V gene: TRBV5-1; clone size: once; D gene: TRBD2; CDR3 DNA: TGCGCCAGCAGCCCCCGCCTGGGACTAGCGGGAGTGGAGACCCAGTACTTC; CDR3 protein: CASSPRLGLAGVETQYF
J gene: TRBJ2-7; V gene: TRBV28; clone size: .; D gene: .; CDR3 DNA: TGTGCCAGCATTTATACCGGGTCCCCCTACGAGCAGTACTTC; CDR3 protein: CASIYTGSPYEQYF
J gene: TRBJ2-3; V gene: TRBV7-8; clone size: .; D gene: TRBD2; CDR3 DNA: TGTGCCAGCAGCCGAGATCTAGCGGGGGGAGACACAGATACGCAGTATTTT; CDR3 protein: CASSRDLAGGDTDTQYF
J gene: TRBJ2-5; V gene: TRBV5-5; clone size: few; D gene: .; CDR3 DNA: TGTGCCAGCAGCCTCCATTTCCCCGGAGCAGCTGGTGAGGAGACCCAGTACTTC; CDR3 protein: CASSLHFPGAAGEETQYF
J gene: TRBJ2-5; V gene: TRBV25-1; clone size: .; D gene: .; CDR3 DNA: TGTGCCAGCAGTGAATTTGTGGACGCCCAGTACTTC; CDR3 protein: CASSEFVDAQYF
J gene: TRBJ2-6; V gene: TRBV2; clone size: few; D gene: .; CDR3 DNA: TGTGCCAGCAGTGAAGGGAAGGGAGTTCCCACATACTCTGGGGCCAACGTCCTGACTTTC; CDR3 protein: CASSEGKGVPTYSGANVLTF
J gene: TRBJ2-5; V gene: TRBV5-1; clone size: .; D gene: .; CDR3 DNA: TGCGCCAGCAGAAGTGGGGCCGAGGAGACCCAGTACTTC; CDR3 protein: CASRSGAEETQYF
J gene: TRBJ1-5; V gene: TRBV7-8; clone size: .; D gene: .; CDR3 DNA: TGTGCCAGCGGTGAGGGGCTATATAGCAATCAGCCCCAGCATTTT; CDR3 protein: CASGEGLYSNQPQHF
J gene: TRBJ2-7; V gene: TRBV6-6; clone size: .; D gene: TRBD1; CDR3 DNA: TGTGCCAGCAGACGCGTAAGGGACAGGAACTACGAGCAGTACTTC; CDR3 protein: CASRRVRDRNYEQYF
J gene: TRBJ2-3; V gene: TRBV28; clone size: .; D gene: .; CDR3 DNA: TGTGCCAGCAGCCCGCTGAACACAGATACGCCGTATTTT; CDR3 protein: CASSPLNTDTPYF
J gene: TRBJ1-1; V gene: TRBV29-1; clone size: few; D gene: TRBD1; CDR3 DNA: TGCAGTGTCGACAGGGGGGACACTGAAGCTTTCTTT; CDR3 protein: CSVDRGDTEAFF
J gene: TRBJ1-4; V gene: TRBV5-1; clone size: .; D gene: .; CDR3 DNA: TGCGCCAGCTCGAAACAGACACCAACTAATGAAAAACTGTTTTTT; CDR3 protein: CASSKQTPTNEKLFF
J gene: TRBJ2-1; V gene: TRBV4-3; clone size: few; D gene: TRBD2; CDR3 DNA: TGCGCCAGCAGCCAAGAGGGACTAGCGGTCAATGAGCAGTTCTTC; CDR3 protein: CASSQEGLAVNEQFF
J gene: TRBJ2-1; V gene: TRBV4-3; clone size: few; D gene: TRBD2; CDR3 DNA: TGCGCCAGCAGCCAAGAAACGATCCGCGCCGGGACTAGTTATGAGCAGTTCTTC; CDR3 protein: CASSQETIRAGTSYEQFF
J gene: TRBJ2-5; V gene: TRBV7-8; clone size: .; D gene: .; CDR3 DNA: TGTGCCAGCAGCTTGGACGACAGGAGCCAAGAGACCCAGTACTTC; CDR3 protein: CASSLDDRSQETQYF
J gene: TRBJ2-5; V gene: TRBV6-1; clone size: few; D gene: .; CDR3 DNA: TGTGCCAGCAGTGAAGGGCCGAGGAGCTATTGGGAGACCCAGTACTTC; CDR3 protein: CASSEGPRSYWETQYF
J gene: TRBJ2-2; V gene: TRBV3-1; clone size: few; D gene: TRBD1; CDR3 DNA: TGTGCCAGCAGCCGAGAGGGGGCCCCTGCCGGGGAGCTGTTTTTT; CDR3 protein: CASSREGAPAGELFF
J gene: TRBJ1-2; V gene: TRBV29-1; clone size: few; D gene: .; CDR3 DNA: TGCAGCGTTGATCCGACGGAGACGGGTGGCTACACCTTC; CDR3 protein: CSVDPTETGGYTF
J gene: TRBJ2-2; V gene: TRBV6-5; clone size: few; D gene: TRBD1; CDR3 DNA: TGTGCCAGCAGTTACTTGGGACAGACCAGCCGGGAGCTGTTTTTT; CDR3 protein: CASSYLGQTSRELFF
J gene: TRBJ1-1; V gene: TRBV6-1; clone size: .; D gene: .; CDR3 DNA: TGTGCCAGCAGTGAAGCGAGACAGGAAGCTTTCTTT; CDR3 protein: CASSEARQEAFF